The 16 T cell receptor beta chains presented below share a single source sample, sequenced in a study of cytotoxic CD8 clonotypes in ibrutinib-treated CLL. Profiling relied on immunoSEQ multiplex PCR, and the TCRdb table lists in-frame clones only, not all of them. The sample holds approximately 45,000 clones, 50% to 80% seen once. The material was PBMCs, obtained after 24 months of ibrutinib treatment. The origin of the receptors is a human donor with chronic lymphocytic leukemia.

This clone was counted only a few times. The chain recombines TRBV19 with TRBJ1-2; D unresolved. The CDR3 is 12 residues long. V lost 5 bases to trimming and J lost 8 bases, with 12 bases between them. Germline V gives CDR1 LNHDA, CDR2 SQIVND (reference sequence). CDR3: CASSPEGRGYTF. In DNA, the CDR3 is TGTGCCAGTAGTCCCGAGGGCAGGGGCTACACCTTC.

The chain employs TRBV5-4 and TRBJ1-6, with D possibly matching TRBD1 (5 bases). This CDR3 contains 16 residues. Trimming removed 0 bases from V and 7 bases from J, with 14 bases in between. Per the germline V gene, CDR1 is SGHNT and CDR2 is YYREEE (reference sequence). The CDR3 is CASSLAGGAINSPLHF. The CDR3 DNA follows: TGTGCCAGCAGCTTGGCAGGCGGGGCCATCAATTCACCCCTCCACTTT.

The gene calls are TRBV7-2 and TRBJ2-1; the D gene is possibly TRBD2 (5 bases). Per germline, CDR1 SGHTA and CDR2 FQGNSA. The V end lost 5 bases, the J end lost 9 bases, and 11 bases lay between the germline ends. CDR3 length: 12 residues. The chain's CDR3 is CASSTVASEQFF. The DNA of the CDR3 is TGTGCCAGCAGCACCGTAGCGAGTGAGCAGTTCTTC.

The gene calls are TRBV7-6 and TRBJ2-1; D perhaps matches TRBD2 (7 bases). The CDR3 is 16 residues long. The germline CDR1 and CDR2 sequences are SGHVS and FNYEAQ. Trimming left V 2 bases short and J 4 bases short, with 15 bases between. The CDR3 coding sequence is TGTGCCAGCAGCTTAACTGGCGGGGGCTGGTACAATGAGCAGTTCTTC. Translated, it gives CASSLTGGGWYNEQFF.

This clone appeared once. V is TRBV2 and J is TRBJ2-5, with a weak D call TRBD1 (5 bases). From germline, CDR1 is SNHLY and CDR2 FYNNEI. Trimming stripped 3 bases from V and 5 bases from J, with 10 bases between. The CDR3 extends over 13 amino acids. CDR3 nucleotide sequence: TGTGCCAGCAGTGAGCGGACATTTGAGACCCAGTACTTC. Translated, it gives CASSERTFETQYF.

The chain links TRBV2 to TRBJ1-4; maybe TRBD1 (6 bases). This CDR3 contains 11 residues. Looked up from germline, CDR1 is SNHLY and CDR2 is FYNNEI. Trimming left V 11 bases short and J 7 bases short, with 11 bases between. CDR3 nucleotide sequence: TGTGCCTCCCGCAGGGGTGAAAAACTGTTTTTT. Residues: CASRRGEKLFF. Based on the CDR3 plus reference TRBV2 and TRBJ1-4, the full variable domain is EPEVTQTPSHQVTQMGQEVILRCVPISNHLYFYWYRQILGQKVEFLVSFYNNEISEKSEIFDDQFSVERPDGSNFTLKIRSTKLEDSAMYFCASRRGEKLFFGSGTQLSVL.

CDR3 protein: CASSGNRVSTNEKLFF. In DNA, the CDR3 is TGTGCCAGTAGTGGGAACAGGGTATCAACTAATGAAAAACTGTTTTTT. This rearrangement joins TRBV19 to TRBJ1-4; a weak D match, TRBD1 (6 bases). The CDR3 covers 16 residues. Germline CDR1 is LNHDA and CDR2 is SQIVND (reference sequence). V was cut by 5 bases and J by 0 bases, with 13 bases left in between.

The rearrangement joins TRBV28 to TRBJ2-2; D is unclear. The CDR3 is made up of 15 amino acids. Germline assignment: CDR1 MDHEN and CDR2 SYDVKM. Trimming stripped 2 bases from V and 0 bases from J, with 7 bases between. The CDR3 nucleotides read TGTGCCAGCAGTTTACAGGAACCGAACACCGGGGAGCTGTTTTTT. This codes for CASSLQEPNTGELFF.

This chain connects TRBV19 to TRBJ1-5; the match to TRBD1 covers 8 bases. Per the germline V gene, CDR1 is LNHDA and CDR2 is SQIVND (reference sequence). The V segment lost 6 bases and the J segment 0 bases; nucleotides outside the gene matches: 4. There are 15 residues in the CDR3. CDR3 DNA sequence: TGTGCCAGTAGCTGGACAGGGAATAGCAATCAGCCCCAGCATTTT. Protein: CASSWTGNSNQPQHF.

The rearrangement uses TRBV18 and TRBJ1-2; TRBD1 matches at 8 bases. The V and J ends lost 2 bases and 2 bases, in that order; junction bases with no gene match: 7. The CDR3 consists of 16 residues. Germline-derived CDR1 and CDR2 are KGHSH and LQKENI. The CDR3 sequence is CASSPLATGDNYGYTF. CDR3 DNA sequence: TGTGCCAGCTCACCATTGGCGACAGGGGACAACTATGGCTACACCTTC.

This chain connects TRBV5-5 to TRBJ2-7; D gene uncertain. The germline V gene has CDR1 SGHKS and CDR2 YYEKEE (reference sequence). The V end lost 3 bases, the J end lost 3 bases, and 4 bases lay between the germline ends. The CDR3 covers 11 residues. This CDR3 is CASSSNYEQYF. As DNA, the CDR3 is TGTGCCAGCAGCTCCAACTACGAGCAGTACTTC.

The V gene is TRBV18, the J gene TRBJ2-2, with unresolved D. The V gene's germline CDR1 is KGHSH and CDR2 LQKENI. The CDR3 totals 17 residues. V was shortened by 1 base and J by 0 bases, with 12 bases between the two germline ends. The CDR3 nucleotides read TGTGCCAGCTCACCACACCCGGAAGGGCCGAACACCGGGGAGCTGTTTTTT. It codes for CASSPHPEGPNTGELFF.

This clone was seen only a few times. CDR3 protein: CSALAKNIQYF. The CDR3 DNA follows: TGCAGTGCGCTAGCCAAAAACATTCAGTACTTC. The rearrangement joins TRBV20-1 to TRBJ2-4; D is unresolved. The CDR3 consists of 11 residues. V lost 6 bases and J lost 0, with 3 bases in between. CDR1 and CDR2 (germline): DFQATT, SNEGSKA (reference sequence).

The J gene is TRBJ2-2, the V gene TRBV5-4; 7 bases map to TRBD2. V shed 3 bases, J shed 6 bases, and the junction held 8 bases outside the gene matches. Looked up from germline, CDR1 is SGHNT and CDR2 is YYREEE (reference sequence). The CDR3 loop spans 15 amino acids. The CDR3 DNA sequence: TGTGCCAGCAGCTCTCTAGCGGTCCGAGCCGGGGAGCTGTTTTTT. Translating it yields CASSSLAVRAGELFF. Looking up the rest from reference TRBV5-4 and TRBJ2-2 gives the full variable domain: ETGVTQSPTHLIKTRGQQVTLRCSSQSGHNTVSWYQQALGQGPQFIFQYYREEENGRGNFPPRFSGLQFPNYSSELNVNALELDDSALYLCASSSLAVRAGELFFGEGSRLTVL.

This clone was recorded a few times. The rearrangement uses TRBV28 and TRBJ2-7; the D gene is possibly TRBD1 (5 bases). Germline lookup yields CDR1 MDHEN and CDR2 SYDVKM. V was cut by 2 bases and J by 3 bases, with 5 bases left in between. CDR3 size: 12 residues. The CDR3 region has the DNA TGTGCCAGCAGTTTAAGGGGCTACGAGCAGTACTTC. Residues: CASSLRGYEQYF. The complete variable domain, with remaining parts taken from reference TRBV28 and TRBJ2-7, reads DVKVTQSSRYLVKRTGEKVFLECVQDMDHENMFWYRQDPGLGLRLIYFSYDVKMKEKGDIPEGYSVSREKKERFSLILESASTNQTSMYLCASSLRGYEQYFGPGTRLTVT.

The gene calls are TRBV5-4 and TRBJ1-2; TRBD1 agrees at 11 bases. The V gene's germline CDR1 is SGHNT and CDR2 YYREEE (reference sequence). V lost 0 bases and J lost 6; bases outside the gene matches: 7. The CDR3 has 16 amino acids. CDR3 bases: TGTGCCAGCAGCTTGGACAGGACAGGGGGCTTCGATGGCTACACCTTC. Translating gives CASSLDRTGGFDGYTF.